The T cell receptor (beta chain) described here comes from a study of blood T cells in healthy people across ages. The germline CDR1 and CDR2 sequences are DFQATT and SNEGSKA (reference sequence). This CDR3 has 15 amino acids. Between the trimmed V and J ends, which lost 3 bases and 3 bases, there was a span of 15 bases. Then a second PCR, running roughly 6 to 12 cycles, was carried out with a sample-barcoded 5' primer and a J-beta primer mix. A single record per CDR3 protein comes from TCRdb applying MiXCR to the 5' RACE reads. This sample has hundreds of thousands of distinct CDR3 sequences; approximately 30% occur once, and the top ten carry over 15%.

The gene calls are TRBV20-1 and TRBJ2-4, with a possible D match to TRBD2 (7 bases). Material for sequencing was blood. The sequence derives from an elderly woman in good health. The CDR3 nucleotides are TGCAGTGCTAGGTGGCGGGGGCACGACAAAAACATTCAGTACTTC. Protein sequence: CSARWRGHDKNIQYF.